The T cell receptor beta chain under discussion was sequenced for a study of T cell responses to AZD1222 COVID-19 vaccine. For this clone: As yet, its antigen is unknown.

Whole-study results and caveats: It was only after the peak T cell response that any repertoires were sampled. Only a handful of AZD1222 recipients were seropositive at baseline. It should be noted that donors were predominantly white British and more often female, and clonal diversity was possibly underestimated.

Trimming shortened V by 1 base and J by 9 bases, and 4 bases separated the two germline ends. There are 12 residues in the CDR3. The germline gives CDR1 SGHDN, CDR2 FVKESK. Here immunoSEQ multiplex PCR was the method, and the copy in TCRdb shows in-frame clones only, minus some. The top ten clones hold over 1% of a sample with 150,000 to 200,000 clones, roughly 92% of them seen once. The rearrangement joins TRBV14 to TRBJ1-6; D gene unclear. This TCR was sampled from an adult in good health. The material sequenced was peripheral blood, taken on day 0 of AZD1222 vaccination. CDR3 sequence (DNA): TGTGCCAGCAGCCAAGCGACTTCACCCCTCCACTTT. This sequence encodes CASSQATSPLHF.